The clone carrying this TCR beta chain has just a few counts. Its specificity is not known. The sample comes from a study of identical twins. The study's findings and limits: Carriage of fewer insertions was seen in abundant cord blood beta clonotypes, whereas memory repertoires showed none.

The V end lost 2 bases, the J end lost 5 bases, and 14 bases lay between the germline ends. The germline CDR1 and CDR2 sequences are SGDLS and YYNGEE. The CDR3 contains 16 residues. TCRdb recomputed calls from the 5' RACE reads with MiXCR, one row per CDR3 protein. This table holds some 660,000 distinct CDR3 sequences, around 8.3% found once. No donor was unhealthy or non-Caucasian. The sample was also linked to a second study, of yellow fever vaccine responses in identical twins.

The sequence came from a woman aged 18-29 years in good health. J is TRBJ1-6 and V is TRBV9, with D hard to call. Sequencing was performed on PBMCs. DNA of the CDR3: TGTGCCAGCAGCGTGACCGGGATGCCAGATAATTCACCCCTCCACTTT. Its translation is CASSVTGMPDNSPLHF. The whole variable domain, filled in from reference TRBV9 and TRBJ1-6, reads DSGVTQTPKHLITATGQRVTLRCSPRSGDLSVYWYQQSLDQGLQFLIQYYNGEERAKGNILERFSAQQFPDLHSELNLSSLELGDSALYFCASSVTGMPDNSPLHFGNGTRLTVT.